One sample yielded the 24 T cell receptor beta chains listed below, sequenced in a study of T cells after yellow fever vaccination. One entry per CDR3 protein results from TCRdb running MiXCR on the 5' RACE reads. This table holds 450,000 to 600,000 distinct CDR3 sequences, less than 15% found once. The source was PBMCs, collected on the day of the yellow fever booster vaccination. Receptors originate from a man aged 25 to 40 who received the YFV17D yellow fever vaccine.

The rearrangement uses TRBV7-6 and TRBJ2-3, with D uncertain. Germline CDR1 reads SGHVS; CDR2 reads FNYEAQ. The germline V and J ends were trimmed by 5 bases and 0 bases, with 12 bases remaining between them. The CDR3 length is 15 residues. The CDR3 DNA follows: TGTGCCAGCAGCGTGATGGCGGCTAGCACAGATACGCAGTATTTT. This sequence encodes CASSVMAASTDTQYF.

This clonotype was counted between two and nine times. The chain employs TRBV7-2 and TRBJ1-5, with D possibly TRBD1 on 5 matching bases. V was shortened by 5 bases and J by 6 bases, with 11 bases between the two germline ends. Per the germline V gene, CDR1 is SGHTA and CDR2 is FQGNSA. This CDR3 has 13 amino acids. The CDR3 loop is CASSPRDGQPQHF. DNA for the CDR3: TGTGCCAGCAGCCCAAGGGACGGTCAGCCCCAGCATTTT.

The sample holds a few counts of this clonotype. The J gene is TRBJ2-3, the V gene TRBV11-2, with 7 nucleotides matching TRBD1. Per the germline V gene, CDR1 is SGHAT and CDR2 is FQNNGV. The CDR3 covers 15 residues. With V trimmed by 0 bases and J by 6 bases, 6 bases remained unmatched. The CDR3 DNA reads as TGTGCCAGCAGCTTAGAATACAGGGGATCTGATACGCAGTATTTT. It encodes CASSLEYRGSDTQYF.

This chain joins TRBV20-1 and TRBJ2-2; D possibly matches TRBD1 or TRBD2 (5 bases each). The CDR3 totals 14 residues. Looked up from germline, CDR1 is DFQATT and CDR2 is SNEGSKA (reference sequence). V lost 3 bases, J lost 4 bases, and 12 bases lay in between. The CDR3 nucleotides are TGCAGTGCTAGCAGGGACCTTCTCACCGGGGAGCTGTTTTTT. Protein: CSASRDLLTGELFF.

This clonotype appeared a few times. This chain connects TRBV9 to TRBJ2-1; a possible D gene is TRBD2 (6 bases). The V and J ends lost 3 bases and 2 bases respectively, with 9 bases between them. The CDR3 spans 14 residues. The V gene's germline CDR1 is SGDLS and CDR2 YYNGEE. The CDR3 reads CASSDSGAYNEQFF. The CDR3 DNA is TGTGCCAGCAGCGATAGCGGCGCCTACAATGAGCAGTTCTTC.

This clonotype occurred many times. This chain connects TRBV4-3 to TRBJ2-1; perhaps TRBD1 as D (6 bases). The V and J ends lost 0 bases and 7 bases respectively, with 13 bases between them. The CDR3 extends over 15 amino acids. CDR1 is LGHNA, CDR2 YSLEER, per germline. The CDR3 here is CASSQEGGAVNEQFF. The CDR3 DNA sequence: TGCGCCAGCAGCCAAGAAGGGGGTGCCGTGAATGAGCAGTTCTTC.

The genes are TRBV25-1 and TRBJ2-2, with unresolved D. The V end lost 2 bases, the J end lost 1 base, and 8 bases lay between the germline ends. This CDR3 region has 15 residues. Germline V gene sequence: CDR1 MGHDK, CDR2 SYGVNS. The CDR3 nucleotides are TGTGCCAGCAGTGAAACCACGGAGAACACCGGGGAGCTGTTTTTT. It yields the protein CASSETTENTGELFF.

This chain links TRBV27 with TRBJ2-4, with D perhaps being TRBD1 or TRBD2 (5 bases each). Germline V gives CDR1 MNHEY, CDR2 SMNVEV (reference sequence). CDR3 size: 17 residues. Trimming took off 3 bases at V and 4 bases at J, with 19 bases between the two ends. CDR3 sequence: CASSFLRVGGEKNIQYF. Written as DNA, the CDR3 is TGTGCCAGCAGTTTTCTCAGGGTTGGGGGAGAGAAAAACATTCAGTACTTC.

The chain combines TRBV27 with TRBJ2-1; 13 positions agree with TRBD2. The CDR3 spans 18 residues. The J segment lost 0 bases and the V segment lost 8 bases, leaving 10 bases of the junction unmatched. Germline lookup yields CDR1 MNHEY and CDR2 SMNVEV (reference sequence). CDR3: CASLKTSGRHSSYNEQFF. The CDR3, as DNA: TGTGCCAGCCTTAAGACTAGCGGGAGGCATAGCTCCTACAATGAGCAGTTCTTC.

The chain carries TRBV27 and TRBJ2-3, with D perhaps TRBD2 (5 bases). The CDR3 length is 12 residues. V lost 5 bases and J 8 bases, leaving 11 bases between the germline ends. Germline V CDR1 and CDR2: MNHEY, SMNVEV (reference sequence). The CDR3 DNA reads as TGTGCCAGCAGTGGGGAGTACGGTACGCAGTATTTT. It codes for CASSGEYGTQYF.

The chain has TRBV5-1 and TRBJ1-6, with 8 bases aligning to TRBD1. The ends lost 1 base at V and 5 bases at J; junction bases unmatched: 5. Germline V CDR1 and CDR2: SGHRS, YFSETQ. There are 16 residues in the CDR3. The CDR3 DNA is TGCGCCAGCAGCTTGCGACAGGGGTCTAATAATTCACCCCTCCACTTT. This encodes CASSLRQGSNNSPLHF. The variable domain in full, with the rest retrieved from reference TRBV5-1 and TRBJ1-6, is KAGVTQTPRYLIKTRGQQVTLSCSPISGHRSVSWYQQTPGQGLQFLFEYFSETQRNKGNFPGRFSGRQFSNSRSEMNVSTLELGDSALYLCASSLRQGSNNSPLHFGNGTRLTVT.

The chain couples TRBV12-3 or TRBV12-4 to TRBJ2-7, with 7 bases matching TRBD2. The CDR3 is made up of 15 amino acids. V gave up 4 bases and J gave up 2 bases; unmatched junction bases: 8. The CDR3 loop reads CASSSLLGGTYEQYF. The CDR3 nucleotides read TGTGCCAGCAGTTCCCTACTCGGGGGGACCTACGAGCAGTACTTC.

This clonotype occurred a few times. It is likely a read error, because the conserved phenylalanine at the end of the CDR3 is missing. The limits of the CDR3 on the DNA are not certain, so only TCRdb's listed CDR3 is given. The CDR3 sequence is CSAQIAGDTLLY. The chain combines TRBV20-1 with TRBJ2-3; the D call TRBD2 from the table was never checked on the DNA. A total of 12 residues make up the CDR3, ends included. Germline CDR1 is DFQATT and CDR2 is SNEGSKA (reference sequence).

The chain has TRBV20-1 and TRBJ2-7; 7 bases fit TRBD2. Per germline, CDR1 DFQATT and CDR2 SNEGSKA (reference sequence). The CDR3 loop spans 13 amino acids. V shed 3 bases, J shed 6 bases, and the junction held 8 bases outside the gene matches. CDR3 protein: CSASRGGGVEQYF. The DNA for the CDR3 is TGCAGTGCTAGCCGCGGGGGTGGTGTCGAGCAGTACTTC.

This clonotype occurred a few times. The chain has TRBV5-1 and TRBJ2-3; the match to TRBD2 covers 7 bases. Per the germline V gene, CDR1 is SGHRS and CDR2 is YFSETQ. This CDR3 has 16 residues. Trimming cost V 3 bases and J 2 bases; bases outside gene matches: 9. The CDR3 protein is CASSWTGGLDTDTQYF. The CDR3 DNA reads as TGCGCCAGCAGCTGGACTGGAGGACTAGACACAGATACGCAGTATTTT.

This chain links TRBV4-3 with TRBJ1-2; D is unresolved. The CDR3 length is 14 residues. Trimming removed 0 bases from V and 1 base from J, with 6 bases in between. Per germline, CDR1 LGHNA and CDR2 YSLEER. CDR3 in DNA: TGCGCCAGCAGCCAAGATAAGGGTAACTATGGCTACACCTTC. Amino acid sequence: CASSQDKGNYGYTF.

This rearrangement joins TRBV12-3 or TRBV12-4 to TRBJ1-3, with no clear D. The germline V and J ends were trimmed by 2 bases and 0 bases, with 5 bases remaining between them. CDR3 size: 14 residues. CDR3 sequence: CASSLQLSGNTIYF. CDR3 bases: TGTGCCAGCAGTTTACAGCTCTCTGGAAACACCATATATTTT.

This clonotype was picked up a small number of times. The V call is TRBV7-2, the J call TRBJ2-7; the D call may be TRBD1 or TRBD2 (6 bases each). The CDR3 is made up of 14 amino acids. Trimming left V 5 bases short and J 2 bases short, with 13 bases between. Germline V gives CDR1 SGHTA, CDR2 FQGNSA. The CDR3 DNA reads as TGTGCCAGCAGCCGGGGGACACTCCCCTACGAGCAGTACTTC. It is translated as CASSRGTLPYEQYF.

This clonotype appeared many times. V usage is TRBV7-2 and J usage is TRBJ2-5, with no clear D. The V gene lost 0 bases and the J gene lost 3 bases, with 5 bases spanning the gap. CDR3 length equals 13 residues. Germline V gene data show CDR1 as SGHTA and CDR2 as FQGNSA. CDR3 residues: CASSLAVEETQYF. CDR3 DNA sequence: TGTGCCAGCAGCTTAGCCGTAGAAGAGACCCAGTACTTC.

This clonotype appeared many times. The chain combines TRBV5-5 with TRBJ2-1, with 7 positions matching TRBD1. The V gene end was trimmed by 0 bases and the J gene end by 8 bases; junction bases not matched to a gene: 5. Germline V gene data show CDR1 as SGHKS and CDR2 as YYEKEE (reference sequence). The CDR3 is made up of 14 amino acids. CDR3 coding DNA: TGTGCCAGCAGCTTGGGACAGGGTAGCGATGAGCAGTTCTTC. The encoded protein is CASSLGQGSDEQFF.

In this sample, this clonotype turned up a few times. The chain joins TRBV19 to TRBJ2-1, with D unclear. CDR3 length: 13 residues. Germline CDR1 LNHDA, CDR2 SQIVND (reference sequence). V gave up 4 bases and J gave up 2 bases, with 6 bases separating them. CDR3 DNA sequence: TGTGCCAGTAGTACCGCCGCCTACAATGAGCAGTTCTTC. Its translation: CASSTAAYNEQFF.

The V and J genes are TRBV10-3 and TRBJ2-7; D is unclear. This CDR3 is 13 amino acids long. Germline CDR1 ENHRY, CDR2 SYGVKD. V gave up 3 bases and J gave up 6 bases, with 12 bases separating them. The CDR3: CAISDDVATEQYF. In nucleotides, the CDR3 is TGTGCCATCAGTGATGATGTAGCTACCGAGCAGTACTTC.

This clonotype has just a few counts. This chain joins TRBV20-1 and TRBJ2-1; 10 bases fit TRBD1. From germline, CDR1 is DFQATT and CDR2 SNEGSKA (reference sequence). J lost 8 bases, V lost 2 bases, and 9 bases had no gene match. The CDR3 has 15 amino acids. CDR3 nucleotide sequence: TGCAGTGCTAGAAGGGCGGGACAGGGGCGGGATGAGCAGTTCTTC. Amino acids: CSARRAGQGRDEQFF.

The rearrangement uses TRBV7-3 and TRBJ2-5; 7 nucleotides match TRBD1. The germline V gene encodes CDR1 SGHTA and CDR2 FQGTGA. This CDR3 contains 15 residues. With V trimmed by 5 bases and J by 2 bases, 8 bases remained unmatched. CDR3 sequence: CASSRLGTDQETQYF. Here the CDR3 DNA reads TGTGCCAGCAGCCGCCTAGGGACAGATCAAGAGACCCAGTACTTC.